A selection of T cell receptor beta chains follows, all from one sample in a study of T cell responses to AZD1222 COVID-19 vaccine. The data were produced by immunoSEQ multiplex PCR, yet TCRdb's version contains in-frame clones alone and is incomplete. In the table there are more than 150,000 clones, roughly 91% of which are singletons. Sequenced here: peripheral blood, sampled on day 0 of AZD1222 vaccination. Every receptor here comes from an adult in good health. Each CDR3 is given with its conserved first and last residue. Each record gives: V gene, clone size, D gene, CDR3 length, J gene, CDR3 protein, CDR3 DNA. A D gene is named only where the DNA matches it firmly. A row's size may be missing; if present it is once, few, many or a size class.

V gene: TRBV5-6
clone size: -
D gene: -
CDR3 length: 14
J gene: TRBJ1-4
CDR3 protein: CASSLVPTNEKLFF
CDR3 DNA: TGTGCCAGCAGCTTGGTACCAACTAATGAAAAACTGTTTTTT

V gene: TRBV10-3
clone size: -
D gene: TRBD2
CDR3 length: 15
J gene: TRBJ2-7
CDR3 protein: CAIRAASGRAAEQYF
CDR3 DNA: TGTGCCATCAGAGCTGCCAGCGGGAGGGCCGCCGAGCAGTACTTC

V gene: TRBV5-6
clone size: -
D gene: TRBD1
CDR3 length: 15
J gene: TRBJ1-5
CDR3 protein: CASRPGTGRNQPQHF
CDR3 DNA: TGTGCCAGCAGACCCGGGACAGGTAGGAATCAGCCCCAGCATTTT

V gene: TRBV7-2
clone size: -
D gene: -
CDR3 length: 14
J gene: TRBJ1-6
CDR3 protein: CASSPRNLGSPLHF
CDR3 DNA: TGTGCCAGCAGCCCCCGAAATCTCGGTTCACCCCTCCACTTT

V gene: TRBV9
clone size: once
D gene: -
CDR3 length: 16
J gene: TRBJ1-3
CDR3 protein: CASSPQTGISGNTIYF
CDR3 DNA: TGTGCCAGCAGCCCACAGACAGGCATCTCTGGAAACACCATATATTTT

V gene: TRBV15
clone size: -
D gene: TRBD1
CDR3 length: 14
J gene: TRBJ2-1
CDR3 protein: CATEAQGPYNEQFF
CDR3 DNA: TGTGCCACCGAAGCACAGGGGCCCTACAATGAGCAGTTCTTC

V gene: TRBV18
clone size: -
D gene: -
CDR3 length: 15
J gene: TRBJ1-4
CDR3 protein: CASSPPAASNEKLFF
CDR3 DNA: TGTGCCAGCTCACCACCGGCGGCCTCTAATGAAAAACTGTTTTTT

V gene: TRBV18
clone size: -
D gene: TRBD2
CDR3 length: 15
J gene: TRBJ2-1
CDR3 protein: CASSPVISGGDEQFF
CDR3 DNA: TGTGCCAGCTCACCAGTGATCAGCGGGGGGGATGAGCAGTTCTTC

V gene: TRBV7-9
clone size: -
D gene: -
CDR3 length: 13
J gene: TRBJ2-2
CDR3 protein: CASSGSWPGELFF
CDR3 DNA: TGTGCCAGCAGCGGAAGTTGGCCCGGGGAGCTGTTTTTT

V gene: TRBV9
clone size: -
D gene: -
CDR3 length: 13
J gene: TRBJ1-6
CDR3 protein: CASSSGSPSPLHF
CDR3 DNA: TGTGCCAGCAGCTCCGGGTCCCCTTCACCCCTCCACTTT

V gene: TRBV9
clone size: -
D gene: TRBD2
CDR3 length: 16
J gene: TRBJ2-7
CDR3 protein: CASSAGTSGGPYEQYF
CDR3 DNA: TGTGCCAGCAGCGCCGGGACTAGCGGGGGCCCCTACGAGCAGTACTTC

V gene: TRBV28
clone size: -
D gene: -
CDR3 length: 14
J gene: TRBJ1-1
CDR3 protein: CASSSLGGNTEAFF
CDR3 DNA: TGTGCCAGCAGCTCCCTTGGGGGGAACACTGAAGCTTTCTTT

V gene: TRBV5-6
clone size: -
D gene: -
CDR3 length: 13
J gene: TRBJ2-5
CDR3 protein: CASSLAVGETQYF
CDR3 DNA: TGTGCCAGCAGCTTGGCTGTTGGAGAGACCCAGTACTTC

V gene: TRBV27
clone size: -
D gene: -
CDR3 length: 15
J gene: TRBJ2-5
CDR3 protein: CASSLRWGERETQYF
CDR3 DNA: TGTGCCAGCAGTTTACGGTGGGGGGAACGGGAGACCCAGTACTTC

V gene: TRBV28
clone size: -
D gene: TRBD1
CDR3 length: 14
J gene: TRBJ1-5
CDR3 protein: CASSSDRANQPQHF
CDR3 DNA: TGTGCCAGCAGTTCGGACAGGGCGAATCAGCCCCAGCATTTT

V gene: TRBV5-5
clone size: -
D gene: -
CDR3 length: 13
J gene: TRBJ1-1
CDR3 protein: CASSAPRVTEAFF
CDR3 DNA: TGTGCCAGCAGCGCACCCAGGGTGACTGAAGCTTTCTTT

V gene: TRBV7-9
clone size: -
D gene: -
CDR3 length: 12
J gene: TRBJ1-1
CDR3 protein: CASSFGDTEAFF
CDR3 DNA: TGTGCCAGCAGCTTTGGGGACACTGAAGCTTTCTTT

V gene: TRBV2
clone size: -
D gene: TRBD2
CDR3 length: 16
J gene: TRBJ2-1
CDR3 protein: CASSAELAGIYNEQFF
CDR3 DNA: TGTGCCAGCAGTGCCGAGCTAGCGGGTATTTACAATGAGCAGTTCTTC

V gene: TRBV5-1
clone size: -
D gene: -
CDR3 length: 13
J gene: TRBJ1-1
CDR3 protein: CASSLSPGAEAFF
CDR3 DNA: TGCGCCAGCAGCTTGTCGCCGGGGGCTGAAGCTTTCTTT

V gene: TRBV27
clone size: -
D gene: TRBD1
CDR3 length: 15
J gene: TRBJ2-5
CDR3 protein: CASSLRQGVFETQYF
CDR3 DNA: TGTGCCAGCAGTTTGCGGCAGGGGGTGTTTGAGACCCAGTACTTC

V gene: TRBV12-3/TRBV12-4
clone size: -
D gene: -
CDR3 length: 13
J gene: TRBJ1-5
CDR3 protein: CASSSRLGEPQHF
CDR3 DNA: TGTGCCAGCAGTTCCCGGTTAGGGGAGCCCCAGCATTTT

V gene: TRBV9
clone size: -
D gene: -
CDR3 length: 15
J gene: TRBJ2-2
CDR3 protein: CASSRQSGNTGELFF
CDR3 DNA: TGTGCCAGCAGCCGACAGTCCGGGAACACCGGGGAGCTGTTTTTT